The source of this TCR beta chain is a study of PD-1 blockade in classical Hodgkin lymphoma. Whole-study findings and limits: Complete responders possessed baseline diversity comparable to newly diagnosed patients.

Time point specified: cycle 4 day 1 (C4D1), after less than 7 weeks of nivolumab. Each of the patients experienced relapse following autologous stem cell transplantation, and their brentuximab vedotin exposure differed. Magnetic negative selection served to purify CD4+ T cells out of PBMCs that had been thawed. For this clone: The antigen remains unidentified.

This table comes from immunoSEQ multiplex PCR, and its TCRdb copy is limited to in-frame clones, with some not included. The profile shows around 17,000 clones, over 70% of them singletons. Trimming stripped 5 bases from V and 3 bases from J, with 14 bases between. Germline V gives CDR1 SGHAT, CDR2 FQNNGV. The CDR3 totals 14 residues. The clonotype was recovered from a human donor with classical Hodgkin lymphoma. The material sequenced was CD4+ T cells from blood, taken before the fourth cycle of nivolumab. V gene TRBV11-2 combines with J gene TRBJ2-7, with D perhaps TRBD1 (6 bases). CDR3 bases: TGTGCCAGCAGCCTTGACAGGACCAACTACGAGCAGTACTTC. This encodes CASSLDRTNYEQYF.